This T cell receptor beta chain comes out of a study of early T cells in non-severe SARS-CoV-2 infection (dated by TCRdb to the early 2020s). Looking at the study overall: TCR sequencing used bulk RNA from unsorted whole blood, so alpha and beta chains could not be paired.

Concerning this clonotype: Its recognized antigen is unknown. It has no much larger one-base neighbor in the sample; base qualities were not kept.

The CDR3 runs 14 amino acids, cysteine and phenylalanine included. The entry retains the CDR3 DNA only, 42 bases that are in frame from base 1. CDR1 is given as SGHVS and CDR2 as FQNEAQ, both from the germline V gene. V is reduced by 2 bases and J by 0 bases, leaving a spacing of 8 bases between them. A case-control design nested within a healthcare worker cohort in London, UK, was used, with weekly nasopharyngeal swab PCR tests and blood sampling performed. Healthcare workers were enrolled in the week of the UK lockdown, from 23 to 31 March 2020, and were followed every week for up to roughly 15 weeks. Broad study findings and their caveats: VDJdb matching was skewed toward anti-spike CD8 responses, so virus-specific expansions were likely underestimated and private and CD4 specificities were missed.

The protocol used for the library was 5' RACE. The instrument was a NextSeq 500. Unique molecular identifiers were attached to individual cDNA molecules in the TCR library protocol so that sequencing error and PCR bias could be corrected. Sequencing covered both TCR alpha and beta chains, and within each sample the abundances of alpha and beta sequences were tightly co-correlated. The source study handled its data this way. Decombinator V4 was used to annotate TCR sequences for V gene, J gene and CDR3. TCRs were defined as expanded if a significant change between any two time points was detected under a Poisson model with p below 0.0001. TCR abundances were normalised to the total number of TCRs sequenced per sample and expressed as counts per million. MAIT TCRs were defined by TRAV1-2 paired with TRAJ12, TRAJ20 or TRAJ33, and iNKT TCRs by TRAV10 paired with TRAJ18. A search of VDJdb, accessed on 1 November 2021, was run for TCRs annotated to CMV, EBV and SARS-CoV-2, with TCRs annotated for multiple antigens excluded. The raw public reads went through TCRdb reprocessing: fastp at Q25, MiXCR clone calling, in-frame beta chains kept. Every distinct CDR3 protein forms one entry, paired with its most common genes and DNA. TCRdb, rather than the study authors, made the V and J calls. Counted in this sample were about 48,000 distinct CDR3 sequences; 7.7% of them appeared once. The ten top clones hold 5.8% of the sample.

The source is an adult who was a healthcare worker with PCR-confirmed SARS-CoV-2 infection or an uninfected control (not recorded which). This receptor chain uses TRBV7-8 and TRBJ2-7; matching of 6 bases hints at TRBD1 as the D gene. Source material: whole blood. The CDR3 reads CASSLRDTSYEQYF. The DNA sequence is as follows: TGTGCCAGCAGCTTAAGGGACACCTCCTACGAGCAGTACTTC.